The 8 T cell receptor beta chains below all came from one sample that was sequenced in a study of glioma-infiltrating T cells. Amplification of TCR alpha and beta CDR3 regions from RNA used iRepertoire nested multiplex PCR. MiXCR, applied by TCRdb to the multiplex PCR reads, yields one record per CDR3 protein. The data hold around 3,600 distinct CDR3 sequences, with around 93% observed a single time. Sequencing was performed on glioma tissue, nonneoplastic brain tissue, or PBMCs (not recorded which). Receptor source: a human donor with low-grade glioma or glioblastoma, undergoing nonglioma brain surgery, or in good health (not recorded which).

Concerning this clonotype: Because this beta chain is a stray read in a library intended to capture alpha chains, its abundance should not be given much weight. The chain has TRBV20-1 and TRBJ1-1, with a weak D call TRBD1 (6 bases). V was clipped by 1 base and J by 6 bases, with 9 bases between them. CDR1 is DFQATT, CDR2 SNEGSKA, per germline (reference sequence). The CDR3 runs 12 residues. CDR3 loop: CSARVGGAEAFF. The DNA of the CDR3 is TGCAGTGCTAGAGTAGGGGGGGCTGAAGCTTTCTTT.

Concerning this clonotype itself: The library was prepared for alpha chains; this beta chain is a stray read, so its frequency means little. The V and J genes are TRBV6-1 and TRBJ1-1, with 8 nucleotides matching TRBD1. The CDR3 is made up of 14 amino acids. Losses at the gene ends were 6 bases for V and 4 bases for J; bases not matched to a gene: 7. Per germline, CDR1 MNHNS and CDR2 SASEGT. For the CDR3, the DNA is TGTGCCAGCAGGGAGACGGACAGGGTCACTGAAGCTTTCTTT. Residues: CASRETDRVTEAFF.

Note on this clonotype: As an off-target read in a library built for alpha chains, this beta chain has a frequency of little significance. DNA of the CDR3: TGTGCCAGCAGCGTACAACCCTGGGCAGGGTCTAATTCGGAGACCCAGTACTTC. Its translation is CASSVQPWAGSNSETQYF. This chain uses TRBV7-2 with TRBJ2-5, with D possibly being TRBD1 (5 bases). V lost 5 bases and J lost 5, with 27 bases in between. Looked up from germline, CDR1 is SGHTA and CDR2 is FQGNSA. The CDR3 is 18 residues long.

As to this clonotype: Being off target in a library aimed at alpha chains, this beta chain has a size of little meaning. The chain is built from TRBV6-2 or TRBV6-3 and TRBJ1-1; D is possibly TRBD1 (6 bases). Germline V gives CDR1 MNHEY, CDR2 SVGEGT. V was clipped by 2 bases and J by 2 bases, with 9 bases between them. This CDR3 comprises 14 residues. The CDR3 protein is CASSYDRINTEAFF. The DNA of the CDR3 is TGTGCCAGCAGTTACGACAGGATAAACACTGAAGCTTTCTTT.

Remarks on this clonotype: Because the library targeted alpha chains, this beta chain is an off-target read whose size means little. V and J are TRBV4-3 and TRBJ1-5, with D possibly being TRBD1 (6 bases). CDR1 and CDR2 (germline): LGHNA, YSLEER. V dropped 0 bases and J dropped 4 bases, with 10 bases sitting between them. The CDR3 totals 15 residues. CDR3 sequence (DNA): TGCGCCAGCAGCCAAGATGGAACAGGGAATCAGCCCCAGCATTTT. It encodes CASSQDGTGNQPQHF.

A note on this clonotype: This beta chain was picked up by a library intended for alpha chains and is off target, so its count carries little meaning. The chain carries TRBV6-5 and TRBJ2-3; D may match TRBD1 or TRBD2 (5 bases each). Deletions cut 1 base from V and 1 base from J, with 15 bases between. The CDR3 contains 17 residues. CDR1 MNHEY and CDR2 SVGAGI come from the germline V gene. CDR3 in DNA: TGTGCCAGCAGTTACTACCGTGTTAGGGGACGCACAGATACGCAGTATTTT. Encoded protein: CASSYYRVRGRTDTQYF.

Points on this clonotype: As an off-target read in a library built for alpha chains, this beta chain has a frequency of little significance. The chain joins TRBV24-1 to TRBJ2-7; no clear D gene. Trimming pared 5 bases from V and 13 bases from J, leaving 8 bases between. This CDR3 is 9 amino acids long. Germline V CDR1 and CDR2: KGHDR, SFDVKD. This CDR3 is CATSVDQYV. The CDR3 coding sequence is TGTGCCACCAGTGTCGACCAATACGTC.

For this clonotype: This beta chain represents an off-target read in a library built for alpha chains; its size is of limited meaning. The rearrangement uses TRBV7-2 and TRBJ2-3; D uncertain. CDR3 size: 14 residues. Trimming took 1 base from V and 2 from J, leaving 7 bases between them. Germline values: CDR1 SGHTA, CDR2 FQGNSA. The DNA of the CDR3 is TGTGCCAGCAGCTTAGTCCCCTTCACAGATACGCAGTATTTT. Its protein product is CASSLVPFTDTQYF.